These 29 T cell receptor beta chains share one sample of origin, sequenced in a study of vaccination effects on CD4 cells after COVID-19. The repertoire was sequenced with immunoSEQ multiplex PCR; TCRdb's copy has only in-frame clones and lacks some. The table has around 71,000 clones, approximately 70% seen once; the top ten hold approximately 4.3%. Sequencing in the ViraFEST assay came after antigen-specific CD4+ T cells had been expanded with viral peptide pools, which were used to stimulate PBMC. At the end of around eleven days of culture, CD4+ T cells were isolated. Absence of prior SARS-CoV-2 infection characterized the vaccine recipients, who showed negative nucleocapsid antibodies. These TCRs' antigens remain unknown. The specimen comprised CD4+ T cells from PBMCs cultured with HCoV-OC43 spike peptides, sampled before COVID-19 vaccination. Stated subset: HCoV-OC43 spike overlapping peptide pool stimulation. The receptors here all came from a human donor who received a COVID-19 vaccine.

The V call is TRBV2, the J call TRBJ2-3, with TRBD1 matching over 8 bases. CDR1 is SNHLY, CDR2 FYNNEI, per germline. V lost 7 bases and J lost 6; bases outside the gene matches: 6. CDR3 length: 13 residues. CDR3 in DNA: TGTGCCAGCATGACAGGGGTAGGGGATACGCAGTATTTT. This translates into CASMTGVGDTQYF.

The chain carries TRBV5-1 and TRBJ2-1; TRBD1 matches 9 bases. Trimming cost V 4 bases and J 5 bases; bases outside gene matches: 4. The CDR3 has 14 amino acids. Germline-derived CDR1 and CDR2 are SGHRS and YFSETQ. CDR3 sequence: CASSGRTGDNEQFF. CDR3 DNA sequence: TGCGCCAGCAGCGGACGGACAGGGGACAATGAGCAGTTCTTC.

As to this clone: At one of its ends the junction is not consistent with the germline gene, which may arise from a read error. The CDR3 here is CASREGTRNQPQHF. In nucleotides, the CDR3 is TGTGCCAGCAGGGAAGGGACGCGCAATCAGCCCCAGCATTTT. This chain uses TRBV6-1 with TRBJ1-5; D may be TRBD1 (5 bases). Per the germline V gene, CDR1 is MNHNS and CDR2 is SASEGT. The CDR3 extends over 14 amino acids.

This chain links TRBV6-5 with TRBJ2-7; no reliable D call. The length of the CDR3 is 13 residues. CDR1 MNHEY and CDR2 SVGAGI come from the germline V gene. V gave up 6 bases and J gave up 4 bases, with 13 bases separating them. CDR3 protein: CASSKDGTYEQYV. DNA for the CDR3: TGTGCCAGCAGCAAGGACGGTACTTACGAGCAGTACGTC.

This clone was detected once. The chain is built from TRBV9 and TRBJ1-6; D is unresolved. Germline-derived CDR1 and CDR2 are SGDLS and YYNGEE. V lost 1 base and J lost 9, with 8 bases in between. The CDR3 is made up of 13 amino acids. CDR3 in amino acids: CASSVQWGSPLHF. The DNA for the CDR3 is TGTGCCAGCAGCGTACAATGGGGTTCACCCCTCCACTTT.

The CDR3 loop reads CASSQGLAGTASYGYTF. The CDR3 nucleotides are TGCGCCAGCAGCCAAGGGTTGGCTGGGACGGCGTCCTATGGCTACACCTTC. This chain links TRBV4-3 with TRBJ1-2; TRBD1 might be the D (5 bases). The CDR3 consists of 17 residues. CDR1 is LGHNA and CDR2 is YSLEER in the germline V gene. Trimming cost V 1 base and J 4 bases, with 19 bases left between them.

This chain connects TRBV3-1 (or the pseudogene TRBV3-2) to TRBJ2-7, with D perhaps assigned TRBD1 or TRBD2 (6 bases each). Looked up from germline, CDR1 is LGHDT and CDR2 is YNNKEL (reference sequence). V lost 4 bases, J lost 2 bases, and 15 bases lay in between. The CDR3 contains 15 residues. CDR3 loop: CASSRSVGGPYEQYV. CDR3 in DNA: TGTGCCAGCAGCCGATCAGTTGGGGGGCCCTACGAGCAGTACGTC.

The chain uses TRBV19 and TRBJ2-3; either TRBD1 or TRBD2 may supply D (5 bases each). The CDR3 consists of 15 residues. With 4 bases removed from V and 4 bases from J, the gap between germline ends came to 15 bases. Germline assignment: CDR1 LNHDA and CDR2 SQIVND (reference sequence). In DNA, the CDR3 is TGTGCCAGTAGTACCCAACCCCTGGGGGCAGATACGCAGTATTTT. Protein sequence: CASSTQPLGADTQYF.

The CDR3 DNA is TGCGCCAGCAGCTTGGGGGGGTCGAAAGAGACCCAGTACTTC. This translates into CASSLGGSKETQYF. The V gene is TRBV5-1, the J gene TRBJ2-5; D possibly uses TRBD1 or TRBD2 (5 bases each). V was shortened by 0 bases and J by 3 bases, with 9 bases between the two germline ends. Germline CDR1 reads SGHRS; CDR2 reads YFSETQ. This CDR3 has 14 residues.

This chain joins TRBV6-5 and TRBJ2-7, with D uncertain. The length of the CDR3 is 15 residues. The V and J ends lost 4 bases and 0 bases respectively, with 13 bases between them. The V gene's germline CDR1 is MNHEY and CDR2 SVGAGI. CDR3 nucleotides: TGTGCCAGCAGTTCGAGAGATGCTAGCTCCTACGAGCAGTACGTC. The encoded protein is CASSSRDASSYEQYV.

The chain combines TRBV6-5 with TRBJ2-1; TRBD1 aligns across 7 bases. Trimming cost V 6 bases and J 6 bases; bases outside gene matches: 11. Germline V gene sequence: CDR1 MNHEY, CDR2 SVGAGI. The CDR3 is 15 amino acids. The CDR3 DNA reads as TGTGCCAGCAGCGTGGACAGGTCGGGGCTCAATGAGCAGTTCTTC. Translating gives CASSVDRSGLNEQFF.

The rearrangement uses TRBV6-5 and TRBJ1-2; D unclear. CDR3 length: 13 residues. CDR1 and CDR2 from the germline V gene are MNHEY and SVGAGI. Trimming pared 5 bases from V and 8 bases from J, leaving 15 bases between. In nucleotides, the CDR3 is TGTGCCAGCAGTATTATAGGCTACTCGGGCTACACCTTC. It specifies CASSIIGYSGYTF.

V is TRBV18 and J is TRBJ1-4, with D tentatively TRBD1 (6 bases). This CDR3 region has 15 residues. The germline CDR1 and CDR2 sequences are KGHSH and LQKENI. V dropped 3 bases and J dropped 2 bases, with 10 bases sitting between them. This CDR3 reads CASSPGGATNEKLFF. The DNA of the CDR3 is TGTGCCAGCTCACCTGGGGGGGCGACTAATGAAAAACTGTTTTTT.

The chain carries TRBV5-6 and TRBJ2-1, with unresolved D. The CDR3 has 12 residues. Germline CDR1 is SGHDT and CDR2 is YYEEEE. V was shortened by 2 bases and J by 6 bases, with 6 bases between the two germline ends. The CDR3 reads CASSFVFNEQFF. The CDR3 coding sequence is TGTGCCAGCAGCTTTGTTTTCAATGAGCAGTTCTTC.

Only one count was recorded for this clone. This chain joins TRBV28 and TRBJ2-1; 8 bases agree with TRBD2. Losses at the gene ends were 7 bases for V and 7 bases for J; bases not matched to a gene: 15. The CDR3 runs to 16 residues. CDR1 and CDR2 (germline): MDHEN, SYDVKM. CDR3 sequence: CASTTRGGPLRNEQFF. In DNA form, the CDR3 reads TGTGCCAGCACTACTCGGGGGGGGCCTTTAAGGAATGAGCAGTTCTTC.

The gene calls are TRBV24-1 and TRBJ1-5, with D perhaps TRBD1 (6 bases). The CDR3 extends over 14 amino acids. V lost 4 bases and J lost 9, with 15 bases in between. CDR1 is KGHDR and CDR2 is SFDVKD in the germline V gene. In DNA form, the CDR3 reads TGTGCCACCAGTGACAAGACAGGTATCGGGCCCCAGCATTTT. As protein: CATSDKTGIGPQHF.

This rearrangement joins TRBV9 to TRBJ1-2; 9 bases map to TRBD1. Trimming at V came to 6 bases and at J to 8 bases, leaving 11 bases not matched to a gene. The CDR3 consists of 14 residues. The germline gives CDR1 SGDLS, CDR2 YYNGEE. The CDR3 bases are TGTGCCAGCACCGACGACAGGGGGGCCCGGGGCTACACCTTC. Translated, it gives CASTDDRGARGYTF.

The genes are TRBV29-1 and TRBJ1-2; no clear D gene. The CDR3 is 12 residues long. Germline values: CDR1 SQVTM, CDR2 ANQGSEA. V gave up 6 bases and J gave up 2 bases, with 10 bases separating them. This chain's CDR3 is CSVRTGNYGYTF. The CDR3 DNA sequence: TGCAGCGTCCGGACGGGCAACTATGGCTACACCTTC.

The rearrangement joins TRBV7-9 to TRBJ2-1, with D unclear. Germline V gene sequence: CDR1 SEHNR, CDR2 FQNEAQ (reference sequence). This CDR3 contains 13 residues. The V end was cut by 2 bases, the J end by 3 bases, with 5 bases between. Here the CDR3 DNA reads TGTGCCAGCAGCTTAATCGGCTACAATGAGCAGTTCTTC. This gives the protein CASSLIGYNEQFF.

This clone has only a few counts. This sequence joins TRBV21-1 and TRBJ2-7; no check of the table's D call, TRBD1, against the DNA was made. TRBV21-1 is tagged as a pseudogene. The CDR3 sequence is 13 residues long. Here the CDR3 reads CASSLGQGNEQYV. In DNA, the CDR3 is TGTGCCAGCAGCCTTGGACAGGGCAACGAGCAGTACGTC.

This chain links TRBV6-5 with TRBJ1-4; no clear D. Trimming pared 4 bases from V and 1 base from J, leaving 13 bases between. This CDR3 spans 16 amino acids. From germline, CDR1 is MNHEY and CDR2 SVGAGI. DNA for the CDR3: TGTGCCAGCAGTTTTAGTAAAGGAGGAACTAATGAAAAACTGTTTTTT. It specifies CASSFSKGGTNEKLFF.

This clone was seen a handful of times. The chain recombines TRBV24-1 with TRBJ1-5, with 9 bases lining up with TRBD1. The CDR3 loop spans 16 amino acids. The germline V gene has CDR1 KGHDR and CDR2 SFDVKD. With 4 bases clipped from V and 3 bases from J, the junction kept 6 bases outside the gene matches. CDR3 nucleotides: TGTGCCACCAGTGACGCGGGACAGGGCTACAATCAGCCCCAGCATTTT. Translation gives CATSDAGQGYNQPQHF.

The rearrangement uses TRBV4-2 and TRBJ1-2; TRBD1 matches at 7 bases. Germline V gene lookup returns CDR1 LGHNA and CDR2 YNFKEQ. Trimming at V came to 2 bases and at J to 7 bases, leaving 7 bases not matched to a gene. The CDR3 consists of 14 residues. The chain's CDR3 is CASSQTDGQAGYTF. CDR3 in DNA: TGTGCCAGCAGCCAAACAGACGGACAGGCTGGCTACACCTTC.

The J gene is TRBJ1-5, the V gene TRBV19; D gene uncertain. Trimming shortened V by 4 bases and J by 0 bases, and 10 bases separated the two germline ends. Germline CDR1 and CDR2: LNHDA and SQIVND (reference sequence). The CDR3 loop spans 15 amino acids. This chain's CDR3 is CASSKSVYSNQPQHF. CDR3 DNA sequence: TGTGCCAGTAGTAAAAGCGTATATAGCAATCAGCCCCAGCATTTT.

The chain has TRBV12-3 or TRBV12-4 and TRBJ2-7; D call uncertain. With 6 bases removed from V and 4 bases from J, the gap between germline ends came to 10 bases. CDR3 length: 12 amino acids. The CDR3 region has the DNA TGTGCCAGCAGCCTAACGGGTTACGAGCAGTACGTC. This encodes CASSLTGYEQYV.

The chain joins TRBV10-3 to TRBJ2-1, with 7 bases that match TRBD1. V shed 3 bases and J 6 bases; nucleotides not matched to a gene: 5. The CDR3 is 14 amino acids. Per germline, CDR1 ENHRY and CDR2 SYGVKD. This CDR3 reads CAISDPTGRNEQFF. The CDR3 DNA reads as TGTGCCATCAGTGATCCGACAGGGCGCAATGAGCAGTTCTTC.

This clone was counted once. The chain combines TRBV9 with TRBJ1-3, with 7 bases that match TRBD1. The trim removed 4 bases at V and 0 bases at J, leaving 4 bases unmatched. This CDR3 spans 15 amino acids. CDR1 and CDR2 from the germline V gene are SGDLS and YYNGEE. The CDR3 loop is CASSKTGFSGNTIYF. As DNA, the CDR3 is TGTGCCAGCAGCAAGACAGGGTTCTCTGGAAACACCATATATTTT.

V gene TRBV6-4 combines with J gene TRBJ1-2; D is ambiguous. The germline V and J ends were trimmed by 8 bases and 6 bases, with 10 bases remaining between them. This CDR3 is built from 11 residues. Germline CDR1 MRHNA, CDR2 SNTAGT. CDR3 DNA: TGTGCCAGCGGGGAGTTGGATGGCTACACCTTC. As protein: CASGELDGYTF.

The rearrangement links TRBV7-2 to TRBJ1-3, with a possible D match to TRBD1 (6 bases). The germline V gene has CDR1 SGHTA and CDR2 FQGNSA. With 6 bases removed from V and 0 bases from J, the gap between germline ends came to 9 bases. The CDR3 has 14 residues. CDR3 sequence: CASSLDSSGNTIYF. The CDR3 DNA follows: TGTGCCAGCAGTTTGGACAGCTCTGGAAACACCATATATTTT.